This T cell receptor beta chain emerged from a study of OX40 agonist ivuxolimab in advanced cancers. Study summary: The eligibility criteria allowed prior anti-PD-1, anti-PD-L1 or anti-CTLA-4 therapy, and around 38% had some. Findings and limits, study-wide: What antigens the expanded peripheral T cells recognized was never established.

Autoimmune disease history or systemic immunosuppression disqualified patients. TCRdb's copy holds only in-frame clones and misses some; the assay was immunoSEQ multiplex PCR. The sample records approximately 71,000 clones, around 94% being singletons. This CDR3 has 15 amino acids. Germline assignment: CDR1 SGHRS and CDR2 YFSETQ. V lost 6 bases, J lost 4 bases, and 16 bases lay in between. In regard to this clone: Its specificity is not known.

The sequence came from an adult with an advanced solid tumor such as melanoma, head and neck, liver or kidney cancer. The sequences come from CD4+ or CD8+ T cells sorted from blood, collected in a trial of the OX40 agonist ivuxolimab. The rearrangement links TRBV5-1 to TRBJ1-4; D unresolved. DNA of the CDR3: TGCGCCAGCACCTGGAAGGACGGAGTTAATGAAAAACTGTTTTTT. Its protein product is CASTWKDGVNEKLFF.